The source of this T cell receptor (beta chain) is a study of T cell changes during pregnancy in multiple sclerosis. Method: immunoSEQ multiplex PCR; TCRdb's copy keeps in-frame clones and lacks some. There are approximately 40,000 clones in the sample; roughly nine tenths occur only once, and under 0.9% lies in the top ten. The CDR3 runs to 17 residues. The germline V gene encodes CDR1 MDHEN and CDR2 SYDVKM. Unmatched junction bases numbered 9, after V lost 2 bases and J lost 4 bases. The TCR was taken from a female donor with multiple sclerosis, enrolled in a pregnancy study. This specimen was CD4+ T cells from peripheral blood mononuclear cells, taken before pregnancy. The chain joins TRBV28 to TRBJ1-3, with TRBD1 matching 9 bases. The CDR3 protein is CASSLTTGTGMGNTIYF. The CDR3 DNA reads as TGTGCCAGCAGTTTAACCACCGGGACAGGGATGGGAAACACCATATATTTT. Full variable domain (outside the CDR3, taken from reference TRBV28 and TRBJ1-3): DVKVTQSSRYLVKRTGEKVFLECVQDMDHENMFWYRQDPGLGLRLIYFSYDVKMKEKGDIPEGYSVSREKKERFSLILESASTNQTSMYLCASSLTTGTGMGNTIYFGEGSWLTVV.